A single T cell receptor (beta chain) is shown here with its context. Its antigen is still unknown. This specimen comes from a study of cytomegalovirus exposure and HLA in healthy donors. At the level of the study: The study's early data release held 80 million to 95 million unique TCRs from HLA-typed donors.

Study-wide findings and caveats: Fewer N-insertions than the approximately 610-donor mean were reportedly shown by an Asian-associated ancestry cluster in a later analysis.

Germline lookup yields CDR1 SGHRS and CDR2 YFSETQ. The CDR3 length is 13 residues. The junction had 4 bases not matched to a gene; V was cut back by 5 bases and J by 5 bases. 60 Vbeta and 13 Jbeta primers were used in PCR. The method was immunoSEQ multiplex PCR; TCRdb's version includes in-frame clones alone and lacks a portion of them. This table has about 270,000 clones, 65% to 85% appearing once. Sample: PBMCs. This TCR derives from a female donor in good health and CMV-seronegative. This chain links TRBV5-1 with TRBJ2-5, with TRBD2 identical over 9 bases. The CDR3 is CASSPSGKETQYF. CDR3 bases: TGCGCCAGCAGTCCTAGCGGGAAGGAGACCCAGTACTTC. The full variable domain, rest sourced from reference TRBV5-1 and TRBJ2-5, is KAGVTQTPRYLIKTRGQQVTLSCSPISGHRSVSWYQQTPGQGLQFLFEYFSETQRNKGNFPGRFSGRQFSNSRSEMNVSTLELGDSALYLCASSPSGKETQYFGPGTRLLVL.